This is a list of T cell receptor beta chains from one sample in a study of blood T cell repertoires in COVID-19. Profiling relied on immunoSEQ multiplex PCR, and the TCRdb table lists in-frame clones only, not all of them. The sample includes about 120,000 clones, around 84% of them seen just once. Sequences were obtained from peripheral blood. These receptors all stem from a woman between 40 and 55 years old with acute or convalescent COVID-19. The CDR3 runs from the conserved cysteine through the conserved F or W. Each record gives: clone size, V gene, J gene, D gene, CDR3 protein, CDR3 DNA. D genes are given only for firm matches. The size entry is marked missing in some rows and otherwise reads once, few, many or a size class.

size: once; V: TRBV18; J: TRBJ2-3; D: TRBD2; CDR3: CASSPERGTTDTQYF; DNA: TGTGCCAGCTCACCGGAGCGGGGGACCACAGATACGCAGTATTTT
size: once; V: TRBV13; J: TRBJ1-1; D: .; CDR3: CASSPREVNTEAFF; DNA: TGTGCCAGCAGCCCACGGGAGGTGAACACTGAAGCTTTCTTT
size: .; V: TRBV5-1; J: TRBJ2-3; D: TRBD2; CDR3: CASSLLAGEFTDTQYF; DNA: TGCGCCAGCAGCTTACTAGCGGGGGAGTTCACAGATACGCAGTATTTT
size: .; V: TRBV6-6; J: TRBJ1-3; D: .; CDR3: CASRRGAPGNTIYF; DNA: TGTGCCAGCAGACGAGGAGCCCCTGGAAACACCATATATTTT
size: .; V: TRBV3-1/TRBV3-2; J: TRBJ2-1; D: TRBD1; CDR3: CASSSGQLPYNEQFF; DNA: TGTGCCAGCAGCTCGGGACAGCTCCCCTACAATGAGCAGTTCTTC
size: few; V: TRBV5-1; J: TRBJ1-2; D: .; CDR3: CASSTDSNYGYTF; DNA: TGCGCCAGCAGCACGGACAGTAACTATGGCTACACCTTC
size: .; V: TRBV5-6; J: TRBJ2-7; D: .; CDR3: CASSFRNSYEQYF; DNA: TGTGCCAGCAGCTTCAGGAACTCCTACGAGCAGTACTTC
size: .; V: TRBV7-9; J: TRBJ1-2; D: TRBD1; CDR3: CASSLGGRTGQF; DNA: TGTGCCAGCAGCTTAGGGGGACGGACAGGCCAGTTC
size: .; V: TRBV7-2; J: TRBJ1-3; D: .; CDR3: CASSSQQGRGDTIYF; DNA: TGTGCCAGCAGCTCTCAACAGGGACGCGGAGACACCATATATTTT
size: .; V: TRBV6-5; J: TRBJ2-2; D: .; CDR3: CASKGGTNTGELFF; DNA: TGTGCCAGCAAGGGGGGGACGAACACCGGGGAGCTGTTTTTT
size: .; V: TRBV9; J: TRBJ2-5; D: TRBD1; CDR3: CASSGGQGETQYF; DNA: TGTGCCAGCAGCGGAGGACAGGGGGAGACCCAGTACTTC
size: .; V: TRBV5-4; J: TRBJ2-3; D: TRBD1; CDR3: CASSTYRDRITDTQYF; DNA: TGTGCCAGCAGCACATACCGGGACAGGATCACAGATACGCAGTATTTT
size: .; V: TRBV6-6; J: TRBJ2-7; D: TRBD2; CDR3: CASSPASGGYEQYF; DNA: TGTGCCAGCAGCCCCGCTAGCGGGGGCTACGAGCAGTACTTC
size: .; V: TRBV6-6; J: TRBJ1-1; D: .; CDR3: CASSYSERGNTEAFF; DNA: TGTGCCAGCAGTTACTCAGAACGGGGAAACACTGAAGCTTTCTTT
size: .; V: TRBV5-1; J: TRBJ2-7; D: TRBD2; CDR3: CASSLGGGLMSSYEQYF; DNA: TGCGCCAGCAGCTTGGGCGGGGGTCTTATGAGCTCCTACGAGCAGTACTTC
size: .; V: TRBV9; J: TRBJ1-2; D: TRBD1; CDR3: CASSGGGRGLGMDSYGYTF; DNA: TGTGCCAGCAGCGGAGGGGGCAGGGGGCTAGGTATGGATTCTTATGGCTACACCTTC
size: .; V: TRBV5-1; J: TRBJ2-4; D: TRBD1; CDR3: CASSPAAGTGQNIQYF; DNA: TGCGCCAGCAGCCCAGCTGCCGGGACAGGGCAAAACATTCAGTACTTC
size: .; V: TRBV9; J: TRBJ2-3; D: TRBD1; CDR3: CASSVSGGTGSGRGNTDTQYF; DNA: TGTGCCAGCAGCGTATCAGGGGGGACAGGTTCGGGCAGGGGAAACACAGATACGCAGTATTTT
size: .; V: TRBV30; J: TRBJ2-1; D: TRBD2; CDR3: CAWSSSGGWSFF; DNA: TGTGCCTGGAGTTCTAGCGGGGGGTGGTCGTTCTTC
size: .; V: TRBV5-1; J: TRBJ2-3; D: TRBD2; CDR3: CASRPNAGGTDTQYF; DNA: TGCGCCAGCAGGCCGAACGCGGGGGGCACAGATACGCAGTATTTT
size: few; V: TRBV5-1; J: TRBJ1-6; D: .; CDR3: CASSQARGDSPLHF; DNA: TGCGCCAGCAGCCAGGCTAGGGGCGATTCACCCCTCCACTTT
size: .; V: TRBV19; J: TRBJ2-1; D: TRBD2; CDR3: CASSIALAVEQFF; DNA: TGTGCCAGTAGTATAGCTCTAGCGGTTGAGCAGTTCTTC
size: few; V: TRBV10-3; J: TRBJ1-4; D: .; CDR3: CAISGSGKLFF; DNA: TGTGCCATCAGTGGTAGCGGGAAACTGTTTTTT
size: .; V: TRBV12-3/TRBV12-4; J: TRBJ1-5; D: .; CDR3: CASSLRDLQPQHF; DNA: TGTGCCAGCAGTTTGCGGGATTTGCAGCCCCAGCATTTT
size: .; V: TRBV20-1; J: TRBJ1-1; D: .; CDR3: CSANHGTEAFF; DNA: TGCAGTGCTAATCACGGGACTGAAGCTTTCTTT
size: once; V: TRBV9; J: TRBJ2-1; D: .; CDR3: CASSVAPGDEQFF; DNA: TGTGCCAGCAGCGTAGCTCCGGGGGATGAGCAGTTCTTC
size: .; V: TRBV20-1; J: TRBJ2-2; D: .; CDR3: CSASDVSNTGELFF; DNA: TGCAGTGCTAGTGACGTTTCGAACACCGGGGAGCTGTTTTTT
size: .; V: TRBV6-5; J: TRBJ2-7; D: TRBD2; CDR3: CASSPSGGGYEQYF; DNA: TGTGCCAGCAGTCCTAGCGGGGGGGGCTACGAGCAGTACTTC
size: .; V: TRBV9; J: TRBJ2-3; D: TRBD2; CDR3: CASSASERGTSTDTQYF; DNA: TGTGCCAGCAGCGCATCCGAGCGGGGGACTAGCACAGATACGCAGTATTTT
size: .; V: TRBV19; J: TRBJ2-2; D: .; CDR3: CATIRTSQGNTGELFF; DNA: TGTGCCACGATACGTACATCCCAGGGCAACACCGGGGAGCTGTTTTTT
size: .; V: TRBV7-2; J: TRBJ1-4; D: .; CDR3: CASSRRQLTNEKLFF; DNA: TGTGCCAGCAGCCGCCGACAGTTAACTAATGAAAAACTGTTTTTT
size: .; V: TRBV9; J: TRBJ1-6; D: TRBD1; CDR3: CASSVKGQYNSPLHF; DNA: TGTGCCAGCAGCGTAAAGGGACAGTATAATTCACCCCTCCACTTT
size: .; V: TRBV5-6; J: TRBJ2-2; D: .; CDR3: CASSLRGITGELFF; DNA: TGTGCCAGCAGCTTGCGGGGGATCACCGGGGAGCTGTTTTTT
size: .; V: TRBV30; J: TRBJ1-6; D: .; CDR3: CAWIDRIINSPLHF; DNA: TGTGCCTGGATCGACAGGATCATTAATTCACCCCTCCACTTT
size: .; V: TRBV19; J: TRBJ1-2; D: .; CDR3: CASSIEGVGGYTF; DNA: TGTGCCAGTAGTATAGAGGGCGTTGGTGGCTACACCTTC